Listed below are T cell receptor beta chains from one sample, sequenced in a study of shared clonotypes between healthy human individuals. The assay was immunoSEQ multiplex PCR, and TCRdb's table has in-frame clones only and misses some. This table holds about 2.2 million clones, 93% found once. Sequencing used naive CD8+ T cells from PBMCs. Source of these receptors: a man aged 18 to 30 in good health. Some clones in this sample may be carry-over from other donors' samples. Each CDR3 is given with its conserved first and last residue. A D gene is named only where the DNA matches it firmly.

D: TRBD2; length: 15; V: TRBV7-3; J: TRBJ2-7; CDR3: CASSLRLAGPYEQYF; DNA: TGTGCCAGCAGCTTACGCCTAGCGGGGCCCTACGAGCAGTACTTC
D: -; length: 15; V: TRBV27; J: TRBJ1-1; CDR3: CASSPRTAMNTEAFF; DNA: TGTGCCAGCAGTCCAAGGACAGCCATGAACACTGAAGCTTTCTTT
D: -; length: 16; V: TRBV21-1; J: TRBJ2-1; CDR3: CASSKEGGNGHNEQFF; DNA: TGTGCCAGCAGCAAAGAAGGCGGGAACGGCCACAATGAGCAGTTCTTC
D: TRBD1; length: 13; V: TRBV2; J: TRBJ1-2; CDR3: CASRARGRDGYTF; DNA: TGTGCCAGCAGGGCAAGGGGGCGGGATGGCTACACCTTC
D: -; length: 19; V: TRBV5-4; J: TRBJ1-1; CDR3: CASSSPQLGPEGIGTEAFF; DNA: TGTGCCAGCAGCTCCCCTCAACTGGGCCCCGAGGGGATTGGCACTGAAGCTTTCTTT
D: TRBD2; length: 15; V: TRBV28; J: TRBJ2-1; CDR3: CASSYETSSGHEQFF; DNA: TGTGCCAGCAGTTATGAGACTAGCTCTGGCCATGAGCAGTTCTTC
D: -; length: 14; V: TRBV28; J: TRBJ2-2; CDR3: CASSAHVNTGELFF; DNA: TGTGCCAGCAGTGCCCACGTGAACACCGGGGAGCTGTTTTTT
D: -; length: 16; V: TRBV6-1; J: TRBJ2-7; CDR3: CASSVLTPLSSYEQYF; DNA: TGTGCCAGCAGTGTTCTGACACCCCTTAGCTCCTACGAGCAGTACTTC
D: TRBD1; length: 15; V: TRBV28; J: TRBJ1-4; CDR3: CASSQTGGIGEKLFF; DNA: TGTGCCAGCAGTCAAACAGGGGGCATAGGAGAAAAACTGTTTTTT
D: TRBD1; length: 15; V: TRBV19; J: TRBJ1-5; CDR3: CASSIPGTDNQPQHF; DNA: TGTGCCAGTAGTATCCCCGGGACAGATAATCAGCCCCAGCATTTT
D: -; length: 14; V: TRBV6-6; J: TRBJ2-5; CDR3: CASSYGTAQETQYF; DNA: TGTGCCAGCAGTTACGGGACCGCCCAAGAGACCCAGTACTTC
D: TRBD1; length: 20; V: TRBV5-1; J: TRBJ2-6; CDR3: CASSLGLLRDRGDRANVLTF; DNA: TGCGCCAGCAGCTTGGGGCTTCTCCGGGACAGGGGAGATAGGGCCAACGTCCTGACTTTC
D: TRBD2; length: 15; V: TRBV29-1; J: TRBJ2-1; CDR3: CSVDPLAGVVNEQFF; DNA: TGCAGCGTTGACCCACTAGCGGGAGTAGTTAATGAGCAGTTCTTC
D: -; length: 15; V: TRBV5-4; J: TRBJ2-7; CDR3: CASSPVGEDLNEQYF; DNA: TGTGCCAGCAGCCCGGTAGGGGAGGATCTGAACGAGCAGTACTTC
D: -; length: 15; V: TRBV10-3; J: TRBJ2-7; CDR3: CAISEQTGDTYEQYF; DNA: TGTGCCATCAGTGAGCAGACAGGCGATACCTACGAGCAGTACTTC